One and the same sample provided the 14 T cell receptor beta chains below, sequenced in a study of spatial heterogeneity in lung cancer. Time point in this sample: sample taken at primary tumor resection. TCRdb recomputed calls from the 5' RACE reads with MiXCR, one row per CDR3 protein. Altogether around 89,000 distinct CDR3 sequences are present, about an eighth being singletons, with the ten largest covering approximately 39%. Source: PBMCs, taken at surgery. The receptors were sampled from a male donor with early-stage non-small cell lung cancer.

This clonotype was seen a handful of times. The chain links TRBV6-2 or TRBV6-3 to TRBJ1-1, with D maybe TRBD1 (6 bases). The CDR3 is 16 amino acids. Germline assignment: CDR1 MNHEY and CDR2 SVGEGT. V lost 0 bases, J lost 5 bases, and 16 bases lay in between. The CDR3 DNA follows: TGTGCCAGCAGTTACTCGACGAGGGGGGTAGGAACTGAAGCTTTCTTT. Translation: CASSYSTRGVGTEAFF.

This clonotype was observed a handful of times. V gene TRBV6-2 or TRBV6-3 combines with J gene TRBJ2-4; D gene uncertain. CDR3 length: 13 residues. Germline lookup yields CDR1 MNHEY and CDR2 SVGEGT. V lost 7 bases, J lost 5 bases, and 12 bases lay in between. The CDR3 DNA reads as TGTGCCAGCAAAGTACCTGTCGAAAACATTCAGTACTTC. Its protein is CASKVPVENIQYF.

This clonotype was observed a few times. The J gene is TRBJ2-5, the V gene TRBV11-1; TRBD2 might be the D (6 bases). The V gene's germline CDR1 is SGHAT and CDR2 FQDESV (reference sequence). The CDR3 length is 17 residues. Trimming removed 2 bases from V and 2 bases from J, with 18 bases in between. CDR3 nucleotide sequence: TGTGCCAGCAGCTTATTCGAGCCTAGCGACGAACAAGAGACCCAGTACTTC. This gives the protein CASSLFEPSDEQETQYF.

The table lists this clonotype with a few counts. This chain links TRBV19 with TRBJ2-1; either TRBD1 or TRBD2 may fit D (5 bases each). There are 15 residues in the CDR3. V was trimmed by 3 bases and J by 0 bases, leaving 9 bases between them. CDR1 is LNHDA, CDR2 SQIVND, per germline (reference sequence). In DNA, the CDR3 is TGTGCCAGTAGTATTGAGGGGAGCTCCTACAATGAGCAGTTCTTC. This translates into CASSIEGSSYNEQFF.

This clonotype was seen a few times. The J gene is TRBJ2-2, the V gene TRBV7-8; TRBD2 agrees at 7 bases. V shed 5 bases, J shed 1 base, and the junction held 7 bases outside the gene matches. Germline CDR1 is SGHVS and CDR2 is FQNEAQ. The CDR3 loop spans 16 amino acids. CDR3 amino acids: CASSPGEGRNTGELFF. In nucleotides, the CDR3 is TGTGCCAGCAGCCCGGGGGAGGGGCGGAACACCGGGGAGCTGTTTTTT.

This clonotype was found a few times. CDR3 amino acids: CASSSQGGLQETQYF. The CDR3 nucleotides are TGTGCCAGCAGCTCCCAGGGGGGGCTACAAGAGACCCAGTACTTC. This chain links TRBV11-2 with TRBJ2-5; TRBD1 or TRBD2 may be the D gene (7 bases each). Trimming removed 4 bases from V and 2 bases from J, with 14 bases in between. Germline V gene data show CDR1 as SGHAT and CDR2 as FQNNGV. The CDR3 is 15 residues long.

The chain couples TRBV7-2 to TRBJ2-6; possibly TRBD1 for D (5 bases). This CDR3 is 19 amino acids long. CDR1 SGHTA and CDR2 FQGNSA come from the germline V gene. The V and J ends lost 7 bases and 9 bases respectively, with 31 bases between them. Here the CDR3 reads CASTHPVQDTPSGGNVLTF. In nucleotides, the CDR3 is TGTGCCAGCACCCACCCTGTCCAGGACACCCCTTCGGGTGGCAACGTCCTGACTTTC.

There are a few counts of this clonotype. The V gene is TRBV7-2, the J gene TRBJ2-2; tentative D call: TRBD2 (6 bases). This CDR3 has 16 amino acids. The V gene's germline CDR1 is SGHTA and CDR2 FQGNSA. The V gene lost 0 bases and the J gene lost 0 bases, with 8 bases spanning the gap. The CDR3 here is CASSLAGLPNTGELFF. The DNA of the CDR3 is TGTGCCAGCAGCTTAGCGGGACTCCCGAACACCGGGGAGCTGTTTTTT.

DNA of the CDR3: TGCAGTGCTAGAGCGGGACTGAACTATGGCTACACCTTC. It specifies CSARAGLNYGYTF. The chain couples TRBV20-1 to TRBJ1-2; maybe TRBD1 (5 bases). CDR3 length: 13 amino acids. From germline, CDR1 is DFQATT and CDR2 SNEGSKA (reference sequence). V was clipped by 1 base and J by 2 bases, with 8 bases between them.

This clonotype was seen more than once but under ten times. The chain employs TRBV20-1 and TRBJ2-3; D is uncertain. V was clipped by 2 bases and J by 0 bases, with 9 bases between them. CDR1 is DFQATT and CDR2 is SNEGSKA in the germline V gene (reference sequence). The CDR3 is made up of 14 amino acids. This CDR3 reads CSARLYQSTDTQYF. For the CDR3, the DNA is TGCAGTGCTAGACTTTATCAGAGCACAGATACGCAGTATTTT.

This clonotype was seen at least ten times. The J gene is TRBJ2-7, the V gene TRBV6-2 or TRBV6-3; TRBD1 aligns across 9 bases. The ends lost 4 bases at V and 4 bases at J; junction bases unmatched: 5. Germline V gene lookup returns CDR1 MNHEY and CDR2 SVGEGT. There are 14 residues in the CDR3. In DNA form, the CDR3 reads TGTGCCAGCAGTTCCCGGGACAGGGCTTACGAGCAGTACTTC. This encodes CASSSRDRAYEQYF.

The rearrangement uses TRBV6-2 or TRBV6-3 and TRBJ2-2; 13 positions match TRBD2. V shed 6 bases, J shed 5 bases, and the junction held 6 bases outside the gene matches. This CDR3 region has 16 residues. The germline V gene has CDR1 MNHEY and CDR2 SVGEGT. CDR3 sequence (DNA): TGTGCCAGCAGGACGGGACTAGCGGGGTTAACCGGGGAGCTGTTTTTT. It is translated as CASRTGLAGLTGELFF.

This clonotype was detected only a few times. The chain is built from TRBV7-2 and TRBJ2-5, with D unresolved. V was trimmed by 5 bases and J by 2 bases, leaving 12 bases between them. Germline assignment: CDR1 SGHTA and CDR2 FQGNSA. The CDR3 loop spans 14 amino acids. The chain's CDR3 is CASSPPGLQETQYF. The CDR3 nucleotides are TGTGCCAGCAGCCCCCCAGGTTTGCAAGAGACCCAGTACTTC.

The chain joins TRBV3-1 to TRBJ1-6; D is ambiguous. Looked up from germline, CDR1 is LGHDT and CDR2 is YNNKEL (reference sequence). Trimming stripped 1 base from V and 7 bases from J, with 5 bases between. The CDR3 is 13 residues long. The CDR3 loop reads CASSQVRNSPLHF. Written as DNA, the CDR3 is TGTGCCAGCAGCCAAGTACGAAATTCACCCCTCCACTTT. The entire variable domain, with the rest obtained from reference TRBV3-1 and TRBJ1-6, is as follows: DTAVSQTPKYLVTQMGNDKSIKCEQNLGHDTMYWYKQDSKKFLKIMFSYNNKELIINETVPNRFSPKSPDKAHLNLHINSLELGDSAVYFCASSQVRNSPLHFGNGTRLTVT.